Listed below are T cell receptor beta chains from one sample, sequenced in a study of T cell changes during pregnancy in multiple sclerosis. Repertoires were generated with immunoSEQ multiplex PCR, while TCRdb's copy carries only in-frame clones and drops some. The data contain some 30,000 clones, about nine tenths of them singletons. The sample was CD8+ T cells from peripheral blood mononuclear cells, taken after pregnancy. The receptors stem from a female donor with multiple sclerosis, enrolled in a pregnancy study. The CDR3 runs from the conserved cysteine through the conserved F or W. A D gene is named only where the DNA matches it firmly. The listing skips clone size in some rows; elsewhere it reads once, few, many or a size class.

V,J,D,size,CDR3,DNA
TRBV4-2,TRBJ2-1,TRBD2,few,CASSQGTSGSYNEQFF,TGTGCCAGCAGCCAAGGCACTAGCGGGAGTTACAATGAGCAGTTCTTC
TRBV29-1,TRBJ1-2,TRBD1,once,CSVVDRGGYGYTF,TGCAGCGTTGTTGACAGGGGCGGCTATGGCTACACCTTC
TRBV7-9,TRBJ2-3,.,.,CASSQGTDTQYF,TGTGCCAGCAGCCAGGGCACAGATACGCAGTATTTT
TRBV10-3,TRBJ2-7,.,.,CAISFKGQSIYEQYF,TGTGCCATCAGTTTTAAGGGACAAAGCATTTACGAGCAGTACTTC
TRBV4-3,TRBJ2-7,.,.,CASSQDRSRPAGQYEQYF,TGCGCCAGCAGCCAAGATCGATCTCGTCCAGCGGGACAATACGAGCAGTACTTC
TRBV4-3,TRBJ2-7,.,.,CASSQDLGLGSYEQYF,TGCGCCAGCAGCCAAGATCTGGGACTCGGCTCCTACGAGCAGTACTTC
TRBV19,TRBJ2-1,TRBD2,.,CAIGRGSYNEQFF,TGTGCCATAGGGAGGGGCTCCTACAATGAGCAGTTCTTC
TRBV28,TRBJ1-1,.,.,CASSLYYGASEAFF,TGTGCCAGCAGTTTATATTATGGAGCCTCTGAAGCTTTCTTT
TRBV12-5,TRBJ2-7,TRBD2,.,CASGLSSGLAAPYEQYF,TGTGCTAGTGGTTTGTCTTCCGGACTAGCGGCCCCCTACGAGCAGTACTTC
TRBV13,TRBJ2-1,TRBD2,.,CASSLGTSGTEQFF,TGTGCCAGCAGCTTGGGGACTAGCGGGACTGAGCAGTTCTTC
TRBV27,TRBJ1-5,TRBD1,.,CASSPGQVAWPQHF,TGTGCCAGCAGTCCGGGACAGGTGGCATGGCCCCAGCATTTT
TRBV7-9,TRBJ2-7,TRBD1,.,CASSQRDRGYEQYF,TGTGCCAGCAGCCAGAGGGACAGGGGGTACGAGCAGTACTTC
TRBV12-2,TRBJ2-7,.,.,CASRLGPVVYPKLVFAYEQYF,TGTGCAAGTCGCTTAGGTCCTGTTGTGTACCCTAAACTGGTATTCGCTTACGAGCAGTACTTC
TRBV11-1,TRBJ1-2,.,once,CASSSETGLPYGYTF,TGTGCCAGCAGCTCAGAGACAGGACTTCCATATGGCTACACCTTC
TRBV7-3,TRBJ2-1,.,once,CASSLGLGEYNEQFF,TGTGCCAGCAGCCTGGGGCTAGGTGAATACAATGAGCAGTTCTTC
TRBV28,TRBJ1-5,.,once,CASSARGNSNQPQHF,TGTGCCAGCAGTGCCAGGGGTAATAGCAATCAGCCCCAGCATTTT
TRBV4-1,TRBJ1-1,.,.,CASSQEGGDLNTEAFF,TGCGCCAGCAGCCAAGAGGGGGGAGACCTGAACACTGAAGCTTTCTTT
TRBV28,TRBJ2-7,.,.,CASSDARPLYF,TGTGCCAGCAGTGACGCGCGGCCCCTGTACTTC
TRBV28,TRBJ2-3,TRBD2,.,CASSLGREVIDTQYF,TGTGCCAGCAGTTTAGGTCGGGAGGTGATAGATACGCAGTATTTT
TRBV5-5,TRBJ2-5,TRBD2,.,CASSLARREGETQYF,TGTGCCAGCAGCTTGGCCAGAAGGGAGGGAGAGACCCAGTACTTC
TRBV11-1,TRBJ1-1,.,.,CASSPLGGEAFF,TGTGCCAGCAGCCCGCTCGGCGGTGAAGCTTTCTTT
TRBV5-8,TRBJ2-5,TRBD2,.,CASRGLGLRETQYF,TGTGCCAGCAGGGGACTAGGATTAAGAGAGACCCAGTACTTC
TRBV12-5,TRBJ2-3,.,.,CASGNLPGGPRDTQYF,TGTGCTAGTGGTAATCTCCCAGGAGGGCCCAGAGATACGCAGTATTTT
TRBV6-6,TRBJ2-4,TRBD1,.,CASSYIPDRGKNIQYF,TGTGCCAGCAGTTATATACCAGACAGGGGGAAAAACATTCAGTACTTC